These 18 T cell receptor beta chains were sequenced from one sample in a study of Ad26.COV2.S vaccination and SARS-CoV-2 variants. Specified treatment: roughly 19 received Ad26.COV2.S at low or high dose, single or two shots; about 5 received placebo; per-sample allocation not given. Specimens were obtained on day 63 following the first vaccine or placebo injection. TCRdb's table, derived via immunoSEQ multiplex PCR, lists solely in-frame clones and lacks some. Of 380,000 or so clones listed, 86% were seen once; the top ten hold around 11%. The input for sequencing was peripheral blood, taken in a trial of Ad26.COV2.S vaccine versus placebo. Receptors originate from a person aged 18 to 65 who received the Ad26.COV2.S COVID-19 vaccine or a placebo.

The J gene is TRBJ1-5, the V gene TRBV27; a weak D match, TRBD1 (5 bases). Trimming stripped 1 base from V and 0 bases from J, with 19 bases between. The CDR3 totals 19 residues. Germline V lookup: CDR1 MNHEY, CDR2 SMNVEV (reference sequence). CDR3 protein: CASSLYGGGKGSSNQPQHF. The CDR3 DNA is TGTGCCAGCAGTTTATATGGGGGGGGGAAAGGATCTAGCAATCAGCCCCAGCATTTT.

The V call is TRBV5-6, the J call TRBJ1-2, with D uncertain. CDR1 and CDR2 from the germline V gene are SGHDT and YYEEEE. The CDR3 extends over 11 amino acids. The V end lost 0 bases, the J end lost 7 bases, and 4 bases lay between the germline ends. CDR3 in amino acids: CASSLEGGYTF. CDR3 DNA sequence: TGTGCCAGCAGCTTGGAGGGTGGCTACACCTTC.

This chain joins TRBV19 and TRBJ2-7; a possible D gene is TRBD1 (5 bases). Germline CDR1 is LNHDA and CDR2 is SQIVND (reference sequence). CDR3 size: 12 residues. Between the trimmed V and J ends, which lost 5 bases and 4 bases, there was a span of 9 bases. In DNA, the CDR3 is TGTGCCAGTAGTGTAACAGGTTACGAGCAGTACTTC. Translation: CASSVTGYEQYF. The full variable domain, completed using reference TRBV19 and TRBJ2-7, is DGGITQSPKYLFRKEGQNVTLSCEQNLNHDAMYWYRQDPGQGLRLIYYSQIVNDFQKGDIAEGYSVSREKKESFPLTVTSAQKNPTAFYLCASSVTGYEQYFGPGTRLTVT.

This clone has just one count. The V gene is TRBV7-9, the J gene TRBJ1-2; D is unclear. This CDR3 comprises 13 residues. In germline, CDR1 is SEHNR, CDR2 FQNEAQ (reference sequence). The V and J ends lost 1 base and 4 bases respectively, with 7 bases between them. CDR3 region: CASSLVGSYGYTF. The CDR3 bases are TGTGCCAGCAGCTTAGTGGGCAGCTATGGCTACACCTTC.

Note on this clone: The sample holds other DNA sequences that translate to the same CDR3. The chain has TRBV12-3 or TRBV12-4 and TRBJ2-5; D not resolved. This CDR3 has 11 residues. Trimming took 3 bases from V and 4 from J, leaving 3 bases between them. The CDR3 reads CASSFGETQYF. DNA for the CDR3: TGTGCCAGCAGTTTTGGAGAGACCCAGTACTTC.

V usage is TRBV6-4 and J usage is TRBJ2-1; 9 bases map to TRBD1. The CDR3 sequence is 15 residues long. The ends lost 4 bases at V and 3 bases at J; junction bases unmatched: 4. CDR1 is MRHNA, CDR2 SNTAGT, per germline. The CDR3 DNA follows: TGTGCCAGCAGTGCCGGGACAGGGCTCTACAATGAGCAGTTCTTC. Its protein product is CASSAGTGLYNEQFF.

This clone was observed a few times. The V gene is TRBV28, the J gene TRBJ1-1; 9 nucleotides match TRBD1. V shed 8 bases and J 7 bases; nucleotides not matched to a gene: 14. The CDR3 spans 15 residues. CDR1 and CDR2 (germline): MDHEN, SYDVKM. CDR3 sequence: CASGDHQGQGLEAFF. CDR3 nucleotides: TGTGCCAGCGGAGACCACCAAGGACAGGGGCTTGAAGCTTTCTTT.

The chain uses TRBV7-2 and TRBJ2-1; no clear D. Trimming shortened V by 5 bases and J by 8 bases, and 10 bases separated the two germline ends. Germline CDR1 and CDR2: SGHTA and FQGNSA. The CDR3 runs to 12 residues. CDR3 nucleotides: TGTGCCAGCAGCCCCCTTTTGTATGAGCAGTTCTTC. Translating it yields CASSPLLYEQFF.

The chain recombines TRBV27 with TRBJ1-2; 10 bases align to TRBD1. V was pared by 6 bases and J by 4 bases, with 5 bases of the junction left unmatched. CDR1 is MNHEY and CDR2 is SMNVEV in the germline V gene (reference sequence). The CDR3 contains 14 residues. The CDR3 coding sequence is TGTGCCAGCAGGGGGACAGGGGAGGGCTATGGCTACACCTTC. It codes for CASRGTGEGYGYTF.

The chain employs TRBV2 and TRBJ2-7, with D perhaps matching TRBD1 or TRBD2 (7 bases each). The CDR3 loop spans 11 amino acids. The germline V gene has CDR1 SNHLY and CDR2 FYNNEI. The CDR3 DNA reads TGTGCTGCAGGGGGGGGTGGTGAGCAGTACTTC. The encoded protein is CAAGGGGEQYF. The variable domain in full, completed from reference TRBV2 and TRBJ2-7, reads EPEVTQTPSHQVTQMGQEVILRCVPISNHLYFYWYRQILGQKVEFLVSFYNNEISEKSEIFDDQFSVERPDGSNFTLKIRSTKLEDSAMYFCAAGGGGEQYFGPGTRLTVT.

This clone was found once. The rearrangement links TRBV11-2 to TRBJ1-1; D call uncertain. The germline gives CDR1 SGHAT, CDR2 FQNNGV. The CDR3 is made up of 14 amino acids. V lost 1 base and J 6 bases, leaving 12 bases between the germline ends. The CDR3 protein is CASSLALGRAEAFF. DNA for the CDR3: TGTGCCAGCAGCTTAGCATTAGGTAGAGCTGAAGCTTTCTTT.

Regarding this clone: The identical CDR3 is also encoded by other nucleotide sequences in the sample. The genes are TRBV18 and TRBJ1-1; D is uncertain. V lost 4 bases to trimming and J lost 5 bases, with 5 bases between them. Germline V gene data show CDR1 as KGHSH and CDR2 as LQKENI. This CDR3 contains 11 residues. This CDR3 is CASSLETEAFF. The CDR3 DNA is TGTGCCAGCTCACTTGAAACTGAAGCTTTCTTT.

The chain has TRBV7-9 and TRBJ1-6, with D unclear. Trimming left V 4 bases short and J 7 bases short, with 14 bases between. CDR3 length: 15 residues. Germline assignment: CDR1 SEHNR and CDR2 FQNEAQ (reference sequence). CDR3 DNA: TGTGCCAGCAGCTGGGGTGGCGGATCAAATTCACCCCTCCACTTT. This sequence encodes CASSWGGGSNSPLHF.

V gene TRBV5-6 combines with J gene TRBJ2-3; 9 nucleotides align to TRBD2. The germline gives CDR1 SGHDT, CDR2 YYEEEE. J gave up 14 bases and V 3 bases, and 7 bases lay outside the gene matches. The CDR3 is made up of 12 amino acids. For the CDR3, the DNA is TGTGCCAGCAGCTCCGGGACTAGCAGGATGTATTTT. This translates into CASSSGTSRMYF.

The chain links TRBV19 to TRBJ2-7; D is possibly TRBD1 (5 bases). CDR3 length equals 17 residues. The germline CDR1 and CDR2 sequences are LNHDA and SQIVND (reference sequence). The germline V and J ends were trimmed by 4 bases and 0 bases, with 19 bases remaining between them. CDR3 coding DNA: TGTGCCAGTAGTAGGGCCCAATCGGACATTCGCTCCTACGAGCAGTACTTC. Amino acid sequence: CASSRAQSDIRSYEQYF.

This chain's CDR3 is CASSYPRRGSGRAEIKDTQYF. The CDR3 DNA sequence: TGTGCCAGCAGTTACCCCAGACGGGGGAGCGGGAGGGCCGAAATCAAGGATACGCAGTATTTT. The chain joins TRBV28 to TRBJ2-3; 10 nucleotides align to TRBD2. There are 21 residues in the CDR3. V lost 4 bases and J lost 6; bases outside the gene matches: 25. Germline V gives CDR1 MDHEN, CDR2 SYDVKM.

This chain links TRBV7-3 with TRBJ2-1; 9 nucleotides agree with TRBD2. J lost 4 bases, V lost 0 bases, and 1 base had no gene match. Looked up from germline, CDR1 is SGHTA and CDR2 is FQGTGA. CDR3 length: 15 amino acids. The CDR3 DNA reads as TGTGCCAGCAGCTTAACTAGCGGGAGATACAATGAGCAGTTCTTC. Translated: CASSLTSGRYNEQFF.

The rearrangement uses TRBV24-1 and TRBJ2-3, with 9 bases that match TRBD2. CDR1 is KGHDR and CDR2 is SFDVKD in the germline V gene. After removal of 2 bases from V and 5 bases from J, the junction contained 4 bases not matched to a gene. This CDR3 is built from 15 residues. CDR3 in amino acids: CATSDYASGKDTQYF. For the CDR3, the DNA is TGTGCCACCAGTGATTACGCTAGCGGGAAAGATACGCAGTATTTT.